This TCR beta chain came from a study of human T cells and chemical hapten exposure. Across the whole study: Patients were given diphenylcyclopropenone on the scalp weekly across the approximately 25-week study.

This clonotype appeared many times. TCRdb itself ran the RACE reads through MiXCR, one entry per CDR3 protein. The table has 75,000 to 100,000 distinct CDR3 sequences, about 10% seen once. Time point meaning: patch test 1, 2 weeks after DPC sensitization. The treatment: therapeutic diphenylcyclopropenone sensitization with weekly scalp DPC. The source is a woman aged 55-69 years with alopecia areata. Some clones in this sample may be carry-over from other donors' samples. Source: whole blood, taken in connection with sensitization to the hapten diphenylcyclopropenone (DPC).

The CDR3 sequence: CASSLGTAYSGNTIYF. The DNA for the CDR3 is TGTGCCAGCAGCTTAGGTACAGCTTACTCTGGAAACACCATATATTTT. The chain carries TRBV11-2 and TRBJ1-3; no firm D call. Germline-derived CDR1 and CDR2 are SGHAT and FQNNGV. This CDR3 contains 16 residues. V lost 1 base to trimming and J lost 0 bases, with 10 bases between them.